These T cell receptor beta chains were read from a single sample in a study of early T cells in non-severe SARS-CoV-2 infection. Using its own MiXCR run on the 5' RACE reads, TCRdb lists one record per CDR3 protein. Among more than 95,000 distinct CDR3 sequences listed, about 15% were seen once. Sequencing used whole blood. These receptors all stem from an adult who was a healthcare worker with PCR-confirmed SARS-CoV-2 infection or an uninfected control (not recorded which). Both conserved end residues are part of each CDR3. The D gene is left open where the match is weak. Some rows mark clone size as missing; the rest say once, few, many or name a class of expanded clone.

D,size,V,J,DNA,CDR3
TRBD2,.,TRBV6-2/TRBV6-3,TRBJ2-3,TGTGCCAGCAGTTACCGAGGACTAGCGACAGATACGCAGTATTTT,CASSYRGLATDTQYF
.,few,TRBV5-1,TRBJ1-1,TGCGCCAGCAGCTTCCAGGGAGGGATCACTGAAGCTTTCTTT,CASSFQGGITEAFF
.,few,TRBV5-1,TRBJ2-3,TGCGCCAGCATGGCAATGGCATCCGGCGGTACGCAGTATTTT,CASMAMASGGTQYF
.,.,TRBV10-3,TRBJ1-1,TGTGCCATCAGTGAGGGAGGCACTGAAGCTTTCTTT,CAISEGGTEAFF
TRBD1,.,TRBV6-1,TRBJ2-3,TGTGCCAGCAGTGAAGGACAGGGGAGAGATACGCAGTATTTT,CASSEGQGRDTQYF
.,many,TRBV20-1,TRBJ1-1,TGCAGTGCTAGAGATCCTTTCGGGGGAGATACTGAAGCTTTCTTT,CSARDPFGGDTEAFF
TRBD2,.,TRBV6-4,TRBJ2-1,TGTGCCAGCAGTGAGGGGGAGGGATACAATGAGCAGTTCTTC,CASSEGEGYNEQFF
.,once,TRBV9,TRBJ2-2,TGTGCCAGCAGCTACAGGGAATACGGGGAGCTGTTTTTT,CASSYREYGELFF
TRBD2,few,TRBV2,TRBJ2-1,TGTGCCAGCAAAACCGGGACTAGCTCTTTCAATGAGCAGTTCTTC,CASKTGTSSFNEQFF
.,.,TRBV29-1,TRBJ2-1,TGCAGCGTTGAAATTGCAGGGTCTACCTACAATGAGCAGTTCTTC,CSVEIAGSTYNEQFF
TRBD2,.,TRBV7-2,TRBJ2-3,TGTGCCAGCAGCCCCGGAGTAGCGGGGGGAAATACGCAGTATTTT,CASSPGVAGGNTQYF
.,few,TRBV12-3/TRBV12-4,TRBJ2-2,TGTGCCAGTTCGGGACATTTTCGGGCCGGGGAGCTGTTTTTT,CASSGHFRAGELFF
.,.,TRBV18,TRBJ1-1,TGTGCCAGCTCACCACGGAGAGATGTTGTGGCTGAAGCTTTCTTT,CASSPRRDVVAEAFF
TRBD1,few,TRBV20-1,TRBJ2-1,TGCAGTGCCCCACAGGGGGCAAGACACAATGAGCAGTTCTTC,CSAPQGARHNEQFF
.,.,TRBV27,TRBJ2-1,TGTGCCAGCAGTTTATCGATTCGGGTATTCGGGTACAATGAGCAGTTCTTC,CASSLSIRVFGYNEQFF
.,few,TRBV12-5,TRBJ1-6,TGTGCTAGTGGTACCTCTAATAATTCACCCCTCCACTTT,CASGTSNNSPLHF
.,few,TRBV29-1,TRBJ1-2,TGCAGCGTTGTTAATAGGCATGGCTACACCTTC,CSVVNRHGYTF
.,few,TRBV7-9,TRBJ1-2,TGTGCCAGCAGCTCAACAAGGACGGATCCCTATGGCTACACCTTC,CASSSTRTDPYGYTF
.,.,TRBV30,TRBJ1-1,TGTGCCTGGAGTCAGATGAACACTGAAGCTTTCTTT,CAWSQMNTEAFF
TRBD1,few,TRBV19,TRBJ2-2,TGTGCCAGTAGTATAATCGGGACAGCGAACACCGGGGAGCTGTTTTTT,CASSIIGTANTGELFF
.,few,TRBV7-9,TRBJ2-1,TGTGCCAGCAGGTTCGATTACAATGAGCAGTTCTTC,CASRFDYNEQFF
.,.,TRBV12-3/TRBV12-4,TRBJ1-1,TGTGCCAGCAGTTCCCAACAGAACACTGAAGCTTTCTTT,CASSSQQNTEAFF
.,.,TRBV5-1,TRBJ2-1,TGCGCCACCCAGACCGGGACCTCGCCGAATGAGCAGTTCTTC,CATQTGTSPNEQFF
.,.,TRBV5-1,TRBJ1-1,TGCGCCAGCAGTTTGGATGGGGCTAGGAACACTGAAGCTTTCTTT,CASSLDGARNTEAFF
.,many,TRBV10-3,TRBJ1-4,TGTGCCGCAAGAGGGGCAAATGAAAAACTGTTTTTT,CAARGANEKLFF
.,few,TRBV7-6,TRBJ2-3,TGTGCCAGCAGCTTAAGAGGGCGACGCACAGATACGCAGTATTTT,CASSLRGRRTDTQYF
.,.,TRBV20-1,TRBJ1-1,TGCAGTGCTAGACAGGGCGGCGACACTGAAGCTTTCTTT,CSARQGGDTEAFF
.,few,TRBV6-6,TRBJ2-3,TGTGCCAGCAGTTACGGCCAGTGGACTAGCACAGATACGCAGTATTTT,CASSYGQWTSTDTQYF
.,.,TRBV4-1,TRBJ2-5,TGCGCCAGCAGCCACCCACCTAGGGACTCCCAAGAGACCCAGTACTTC,CASSHPPRDSQETQYF
.,few,TRBV14,TRBJ1-2,TGTGCCAGCAGCCAAGATGTGGGCTATGGCTACACCTTC,CASSQDVGYGYTF
.,.,TRBV12-3/TRBV12-4,TRBJ1-5,TGTGCCAGCAGTCCTCTAAGTCCGGGGACCCAGCATTTT,CASSPLSPGTQHF
.,.,TRBV7-9,TRBJ2-3,TGTGCCAGCAGCTTAGTCGGCGGGTACGGTTCTAGCACAGATACGCAGTATTTT,CASSLVGGYGSSTDTQYF
.,.,TRBV7-2,TRBJ2-3,TGTGCCAGCAGCTTTCTGGGGGCAGATACGCAGTATTTT,CASSFLGADTQYF
TRBD1,.,TRBV12-3/TRBV12-4,TRBJ2-3,TGTGCCAGCAGTTTGGGGACAGGGGACACAGATACGCAGTATTTT,CASSLGTGDTDTQYF
.,few,TRBV7-9,TRBJ2-6,TGTGCCAGCAGCTTACAGACGCCGAGCTCTGGGGCCAACGTCCTGACTTTC,CASSLQTPSSGANVLTF
.,few,TRBV6-6,TRBJ1-5,TGTGCCAGCAGTCCCGGGGATCAGCCCCAGCATTTT,CASSPGDQPQHF
.,.,TRBV5-6,TRBJ1-1,TGTGCCAGCAGCTTACCGGGACAAACGGGAGCTTTCTTT,CASSLPGQTGAFF
TRBD2,few,TRBV7-9,TRBJ2-2,TGTGCCAGCAGCAGAACTAGCGGGGCAACGAACACCGGGGAGCTGTTTTTT,CASSRTSGATNTGELFF
.,.,TRBV29-1,TRBJ1-1,TGCAGCGTTGGGGGGCCTCGGGTCGCCGGCACTGAAGCTTTCTTT,CSVGGPRVAGTEAFF
.,.,TRBV7-9,TRBJ2-3,TGTGCCAGCAGCTCCGGGATCACAGATACGCAGTATTTT,CASSSGITDTQYF
.,few,TRBV28,TRBJ2-3,TGTGCCAGCAGCTCCCTGGCCTTTGCCACAGATACGCAGTATTTT,CASSSLAFATDTQYF
TRBD1,few,TRBV4-1,TRBJ1-5,TGCGCCAGCAGCCAAGTGTGGACAGGCCGGGAGCCCCAGCATTTT,CASSQVWTGREPQHF
.,many,TRBV11-2,TRBJ2-7,TGTGCCAGCAGCTCCCGGGACCGCAGCTCCTACGAGCAGTACTTC,CASSSRDRSSYEQYF
TRBD1,.,TRBV5-1,TRBJ1-1,TGCGCCAGCAGCTTCTCTCCGGACAGGAGGCGAGCTTTCTTT,CASSFSPDRRRAFF
.,.,TRBV6-1,TRBJ2-1,TGTGCCAGCAGTGAACCCCGGATTGAGCAGTTCTTC,CASSEPRIEQFF
.,few,TRBV20-1,TRBJ2-3,TGCAGTGCAGAGGGGGGCGGGGGCCCTAGCACAGATACGCAGTATTTT,CSAEGGGGPSTDTQYF
TRBD1,.,TRBV29-1,TRBJ1-1,TGCAGCACCCGACAGGGGGAGAACACTGAAGCTTTCTTT,CSTRQGENTEAFF
.,few,TRBV6-5,TRBJ1-1,TGTGCCAGCAGCCCGTATGGGGCAACTGAAGCTTTCTTT,CASSPYGATEAFF
.,.,TRBV12-3/TRBV12-4,TRBJ2-1,TGTGCCAGCAGTCCGACCATCCGGGGTGAGCAGTTCTTC,CASSPTIRGEQFF
TRBD1,.,TRBV19,TRBJ1-5,TGTGCCAGTAGTTTAAACCCGGGACAGATAAATCAGCCCCAGCATTTT,CASSLNPGQINQPQHF
.,few,TRBV20-1,TRBJ1-6,TGCAGTGCTACACTTGGGACAATCAACGCACCCCTCCACTTT,CSATLGTINAPLHF
.,many,TRBV2,TRBJ1-5,TGTGCCAGCAGTGAGGGGGCGAATCAGCCCCAGCATTTT,CASSEGANQPQHF
.,.,TRBV9,TRBJ2-1,TGTGCCAGCAGCGTAGCCGGGGGCCGCGTAAGCTCCTACAATGAGCAGTTCTTC,CASSVAGGRVSSYNEQFF
.,few,TRBV5-1,TRBJ2-7,TGCGCCAGCAGCTCCCCGCCGTCCTACGAGCAGTACTTC,CASSSPPSYEQYF
.,.,TRBV30,TRBJ1-1,TGTGCCTGGAGGACCCCGGACACTGAAGCTTTCTTT,CAWRTPDTEAFF
.,.,TRBV2,TRBJ2-5,TGTGCCAGCACCCTCCCAGGCGCGCTCCCCGAGGGGACCCAGTACTTC,CASTLPGALPEGTQYF
.,.,TRBV5-1,TRBJ1-5,TGCGCCAGCAGCTTGACGGTTTATAGCAATCAGCCCCAGCATTTT,CASSLTVYSNQPQHF
.,.,TRBV19,TRBJ2-3,TGTGCCAGTAGTAGAACGGACGGGGATACGCAGTATTTT,CASSRTDGDTQYF
.,.,TRBV10-3,TRBJ2-7,TGTGCCATCAGTGCCCCGGACGGGAACGAGCAGTACTTC,CAISAPDGNEQYF